Detailed here is one T cell receptor (beta chain). Its specificity is unknown. Researchers ran the PCR with 60 Vbeta and 13 Jbeta primers. Profiled with immunoSEQ multiplex PCR; TCRdb holds only in-frame clones, not every one. The repertoire includes approximately 200,000 clones, approximately 78% of them detected once, and 6.5% sits in the top ten. This record belongs to a study of cytomegalovirus exposure and HLA in healthy donors. Turning to the study itself: Genotyping showed around 81% of 398 donors falling in the Caucasian-associated ancestry cluster.

Broader study findings: Several of the most significant clusters appeared linked to common viral pathogens, based on a later analysis. In an earlier analysis, about 90% or about 30%: the productive usage of most TCR beta V segments.

The sample consisted of PBMCs. This TCR was recovered from a woman between 45 and 60 years old in good health and CMV-seropositive.

The CDR3 protein is CASSLIRHDTGELFF. CDR3 nucleotide sequence: TGTGCCAGCAGCTTAATTAGACACGACACCGGGGAGCTGTTTTTT. V and J are TRBV11-2 and TRBJ2-2; D ambiguous. The CDR3 covers 15 residues. Trimming pared 2 bases from V and 3 bases from J, leaving 10 bases between. Looked up from germline, CDR1 is SGHAT and CDR2 is FQNNGV.